These 32 T cell receptor beta chains came from one sample sequenced in a study of cytomegalovirus exposure and HLA in healthy donors. Primers included in the PCR were 60 Vbeta and 13 Jbeta primers. Here immunoSEQ multiplex PCR was the method, and the copy in TCRdb shows in-frame clones only, minus some. This sample has under 150,000 clones, with over 75% found just once. Material: PBMCs. The receptors come from a male donor in good health and CMV-seronegative.

This sequence joins TRBV9 and TRBJ2-5; D not certain. The CDR3 totals 15 residues. The V gene lost 0 bases and the J gene lost 1 base, with 10 bases spanning the gap. The germline CDR1 and CDR2 sequences are SGDLS and YYNGEE. In nucleotides, the CDR3 is TGTGCCAGCAGCGTAGATAGTCACGTCCAAGAGACCCAGTACTTC. Protein sequence: CASSVDSHVQETQYF. The full variable domain, in which reference TRBV9 and TRBJ2-5 provide the parts outside the CDR3, is DSGVTQTPKHLITATGQRVTLRCSPRSGDLSVYWYQQSLDQGLQFLIQYYNGEERAKGNILERFSAQQFPDLHSELNLSSLELGDSALYFCASSVDSHVQETQYFGPGTRLLVL.

This rearrangement joins TRBV4-2 to TRBJ2-1; D remains unclear. Trimming shortened V by 0 bases and J by 0 bases, and 9 bases separated the two germline ends. The CDR3 contains 16 residues. Per germline, CDR1 LGHNA and CDR2 YNFKEQ. The CDR3 DNA is TGTGCCAGCAGCCAAGAAGAGCCTAACTCCTACAATGAGCAGTTCTTC. Its protein is CASSQEEPNSYNEQFF.

The genes are TRBV4-3 and TRBJ2-1, with D possibly being TRBD2 (6 bases). From germline, CDR1 is LGHNA and CDR2 YSLEER. The CDR3 is 16 amino acids. Trimming shortened V by 4 bases and J by 7 bases, and 20 bases separated the two germline ends. In DNA, the CDR3 is TGCGCCAGCAGCCTAAAATCGGCTAGCGAGGGGAATGAGCAGTTCTTC. This encodes CASSLKSASEGNEQFF.

The chain carries TRBV7-9 and TRBJ2-3; D is unresolved. Per the germline V gene, CDR1 is SEHNR and CDR2 is FQNEAQ (reference sequence). V shed 5 bases and J shed 4 bases, with 10 bases lying between them. CDR3 length equals 13 residues. The CDR3 DNA reads as TGTGCCAGCAGCCCCGCCCTATCAGATACGCAGTATTTT. Its translation is CASSPALSDTQYF. Filled out from reference TRBV7-9 and TRBJ2-3, the complete variable domain reads DTGVSQNPRHKITKRGQNVTFRCDPISEHNRLYWYRQTLGQGPEFLTYFQNEAQLEKSRLLSDRFSAERPKGSFSTLEIQRTEQGDSAMYLCASSPALSDTQYFGPGTRLTVL.

This chain joins TRBV27 and TRBJ2-7, with TRBD2 matching 11 bases. With V trimmed by 5 bases and J by 3 bases, 3 bases remained unmatched. Per germline, CDR1 MNHEY and CDR2 SMNVEV (reference sequence). The CDR3 runs 14 residues. This chain's CDR3 is CASSTGLAVYEQYF. Here the CDR3 DNA reads TGTGCCAGCAGTACGGGACTAGCGGTCTACGAGCAGTACTTC.

The CDR3 region is CALSGFNIQYF. CDR3 bases: TGTGCCTTGTCAGGCTTCAACATTCAGTACTTC. The chain employs TRBV30 and TRBJ2-4; no clear D gene. Trimming shortened V by 7 bases and J by 7 bases, and 11 bases separated the two germline ends. The CDR3 runs 11 residues. The germline V gene encodes CDR1 GTSNPN and CDR2 SVGIG (reference sequence). Filled out from reference TRBV30 and TRBJ2-4, the complete variable domain reads SQTIHQWPATLVQPVGSPLSLECTVEGTSNPNLYWYRQAAGRGLQLLFYSVGIGQISSEVPQNLSASRPQDRQFILSSKKLLLSDSGFYLCALSGFNIQYFGAGTRLSVL.

V usage is TRBV19 and J usage is TRBJ2-2; TRBD2 matches at 7 bases. Germline V CDR1 and CDR2: LNHDA, SQIVND (reference sequence). The ends lost 6 bases at V and 1 base at J; junction bases unmatched: 8. The CDR3 runs to 16 residues. Here the CDR3 DNA reads TGTGCCAGTAGCCTCCGGGACTATCTGAACACCGGGGAGCTGTTTTTT. Amino acid sequence: CASSLRDYLNTGELFF.

The chain combines TRBV28 with TRBJ2-7; 10 positions match TRBD2. After removal of 5 bases from V and 1 base from J, the junction contained 5 bases not matched to a gene. Germline CDR1 MDHEN, CDR2 SYDVKM. The CDR3 loop spans 15 amino acids. As DNA, the CDR3 is TGTGCCAGCAGTCCCGGGACTAGCGTGTCCTACGAGCAGTACTTC. This sequence encodes CASSPGTSVSYEQYF.

The V call is TRBV6-5, the J call TRBJ2-1, with TRBD1 as a possible D gene (6 bases). This CDR3 has 13 residues. Trimming pared 2 bases from V and 10 bases from J, leaving 12 bases between. CDR1 MNHEY and CDR2 SVGAGI come from the germline V gene. CDR3: CASSYPEGTEQFF. CDR3 nucleotide sequence: TGTGCCAGCAGTTACCCTGAGGGGACAGAGCAGTTCTTC.

The chain joins TRBV19 to TRBJ2-1; possibly TRBD2 for D (6 bases). CDR3 length equals 15 residues. V was clipped by 2 bases and J by 5 bases, with 13 bases between them. CDR1 and CDR2 from the germline V gene are LNHDA and SQIVND (reference sequence). This chain's CDR3 is CASSISGSNNNEQFF. For the CDR3, the DNA is TGTGCCAGTAGTATATCCGGGAGTAACAACAATGAGCAGTTCTTC.

This chain joins TRBV28 and TRBJ2-3; D ambiguous. Germline V gene sequence: CDR1 MDHEN, CDR2 SYDVKM. The ends were cut back, 4 bases at V and 1 base at J, with 15 bases in the middle. This CDR3 has 16 residues. CDR3 coding DNA: TGTGCCAGCAGTTCCCCCGTGGCCGCCCGCACAGATACGCAGTATTTT. The encoded protein is CASSSPVAARTDTQYF.

V is TRBV13 and J is TRBJ1-2; 10 nucleotides align to TRBD1. V was pared by 7 bases and J by 6 bases, with 8 bases of the junction left unmatched. In germline, CDR1 is PRHDT, CDR2 FYEKMQ (reference sequence). This CDR3 has 14 residues. Written as DNA, the CDR3 is TGTGCCAGCACTGAAGACAGGGGGCCGGATGGCTACACCTTC. Residues: CASTEDRGPDGYTF. The complete variable domain, with remaining parts taken from reference TRBV13 and TRBJ1-2, reads AAGVIQSPRHLIKEKRETATLKCYPIPRHDTVYWYQQGPGQDPQFLISFYEKMQSDKGSIPDRFSAQQFSDYHSELNMSSLELGDSALYFCASTEDRGPDGYTFGSGTRLTVV.

V gene TRBV4-3 combines with J gene TRBJ2-7; TRBD1 matches at 10 bases. J was trimmed by 5 bases and V by 9 bases; bases with no gene match: 19. The CDR3 has 17 amino acids. Germline V gene data show CDR1 as LGHNA and CDR2 as YSLEER. CDR3 loop: CARISWAWTGGSHEQYF. In DNA, the CDR3 is TGCGCCAGGATTAGTTGGGCTTGGACAGGGGGAAGCCACGAGCAGTACTTC.

This clone has just a few counts. The V and J genes are TRBV7-9 and TRBJ2-5, with D possibly matching TRBD2 (5 bases). This CDR3 spans 12 amino acids. Deletions cut 5 bases from V and 4 bases from J, with 8 bases between. Germline CDR1 is SEHNR and CDR2 is FQNEAQ (reference sequence). The CDR3 DNA is TGTGCCAGCAGCCGAGGGTCAGAGACCCAGTACTTC. Protein: CASSRGSETQYF.

This chain joins TRBV7-2 and TRBJ2-5; 8 positions agree with TRBD2. CDR1 and CDR2 (germline): SGHTA, FQGNSA. This CDR3 is built from 14 residues. J was trimmed by 3 bases and V by 4 bases; bases with no gene match: 4. The DNA of the CDR3 is TGTGCCAGCAGCTCCTATAGCGGGGAAGAGACCCAGTACTTC. Encoded protein: CASSSYSGEETQYF.

This clone was seen just once. As DNA, the CDR3 is TGTGCCAGCAGCGCGCTCGGGACTAGCGGGAGGGGCAGCGAGCAGTACTTC. It is translated as CASSALGTSGRGSEQYF. V usage is TRBV9 and J usage is TRBJ2-7; TRBD2 matches 16 bases. Trimming cost V 3 bases and J 6 bases; bases outside gene matches: 9. CDR1 is SGDLS, CDR2 YYNGEE, per germline. CDR3 length equals 17 residues.

This chain uses TRBV9 with TRBJ1-3; D remains unclear. V lost 2 bases, J lost 5 bases, and 8 bases lay in between. The CDR3 is 13 amino acids. The germline CDR1 and CDR2 sequences are SGDLS and YYNGEE. CDR3 loop: CASSVGDRNTIYF. Here the CDR3 DNA reads TGTGCCAGCAGCGTCGGGGATAGAAACACCATATATTTT.

The rearrangement links TRBV6-5 to TRBJ2-3; tentatively, D is TRBD1 (6 bases). V shed 8 bases and J shed 10 bases, with 16 bases lying between them. There are 12 residues in the CDR3. Looked up from germline, CDR1 is MNHEY and CDR2 is SVGAGI. As DNA, the CDR3 is TGTGCCAGCCACTTCCGGGCAGGGGCGCAGTATTTT. Residues: CASHFRAGAQYF.

This clone was observed once. A junction end diverges from the germline sequence, so it may reflect a read error. The chain recombines TRBV7-9 with TRBJ2-7; D might be TRBD1 (5 bases). The CDR3 sequence is 13 residues long. CDR1 and CDR2 from the germline V gene are SEHNR and FQNEAQ (reference sequence). CDR3 nucleotide sequence: TGTACCAGCTCCACAGGCCAAACCTACGAGCAGTACTTC. Amino acids: CTSSTGQTYEQYF.

The chain recombines TRBV11-2 with TRBJ1-5; D gene ambiguous. The CDR3 is 12 residues long. CDR1 SGHAT and CDR2 FQNNGV come from the germline V gene. The V gene lost 7 bases and the J gene lost 5 bases, with 9 bases spanning the gap. DNA for the CDR3: TGTGCCAGCAACCGCCGCGATCAGCCCCAGCATTTT. Encoded protein: CASNRRDQPQHF.

V gene TRBV27 combines with J gene TRBJ2-3; tentative D call: TRBD1 (6 bases). The germline CDR1 and CDR2 sequences are MNHEY and SMNVEV (reference sequence). This CDR3 spans 17 amino acids. Trimming stripped 10 bases from V and 4 bases from J, with 27 bases between. CDR3 DNA sequence: TGTGCCACCAATCCCACTACAATCCAGGGGTGGGCAGATACGCAGTATTTT. Amino acids: CATNPTTIQGWADTQYF.

The chain links TRBV7-3 to TRBJ1-1, with 10 bases matching TRBD1. With V trimmed by 5 bases and J by 4 bases, 7 bases remained unmatched. The CDR3 consists of 15 residues. Per germline, CDR1 SGHTA and CDR2 FQGTGA. CDR3 sequence (DNA): TGTGCCAGCAGCCCCCAGGGACAGGGGAGCACTGAAGCTTTCTTT. Its protein is CASSPQGQGSTEAFF.

The genes are TRBV4-3 and TRBJ2-3; D not resolved. V was pared by 1 base and J by 3 bases, with 5 bases between. The CDR3 consists of 13 residues. Germline V gene sequence: CDR1 LGHNA, CDR2 YSLEER. The CDR3 DNA reads as TGCGCCAGCAGCCAAGTTCTTACAGATACGCAGTATTTT. The encoded protein is CASSQVLTDTQYF.

This clone was recorded once. V gene TRBV11-2 combines with J gene TRBJ2-7; 10 nucleotides align to TRBD2. Germline V gives CDR1 SGHAT, CDR2 FQNNGV. V shed 5 bases and J 9 bases; nucleotides not matched to a gene: 10. This CDR3 has 14 residues. The DNA of the CDR3 is TGTGCCAGCAGCGATACTAGCGGGACAGTTAGGCAGTACTTC. Its protein product is CASSDTSGTVRQYF.

This clone was recorded a few times. This chain joins TRBV29-1 and TRBJ2-6; D is ambiguous. This CDR3 comprises 14 residues. V lost 7 bases and J 0 bases, leaving 10 bases between the germline ends. Germline CDR1 SQVTM, CDR2 ANQGSEA. The CDR3 DNA is TGCAGCGGGGCCGTGGGCTCTGGGGCCAACGTCCTGACTTTC. This codes for CSGAVGSGANVLTF.

The chain is built from TRBV27 and TRBJ1-1; D is possibly TRBD1 (6 bases). The CDR3 consists of 11 residues. Germline V gives CDR1 MNHEY, CDR2 SMNVEV (reference sequence). The V end was cut by 10 bases, the J end by 10 bases, with 16 bases between. CDR3 nucleotides: TGTGCCACCCTAACAGGGAGGGGAGCTTTCTTT. Its protein is CATLTGRGAFF.

The gene calls are TRBV6-5 and TRBJ2-7; TRBD1 might be the D (6 bases). Per the germline V gene, CDR1 is MNHEY and CDR2 is SVGAGI. CDR3 length: 16 residues. Trimming pared 0 bases from V and 1 base from J, leaving 13 bases between. As DNA, the CDR3 is TGTGCCAGCAGTTACTCGACAGGACTCGCATCCTACGAGCAGTACTTC. Protein product: CASSYSTGLASYEQYF.

The chain has TRBV28 and TRBJ1-2; possibly TRBD1 for D (6 bases). Trimming left V 10 bases short and J 1 base short, with 10 bases between. The CDR3 is 12 amino acids. The germline gives CDR1 MDHEN, CDR2 SYDVKM. The CDR3: CAIRDINYGYTF. CDR3 nucleotides: TGTGCCATCCGGGACATTAACTATGGCTACACCTTC.

The CDR3 nucleotides are TGCGCCAGCAGCCACCCCCAGCGGGGTACCTACGAGCAGTACTTC. Its protein is CASSHPQRGTYEQYF. The gene calls are TRBV4-1 and TRBJ2-7, with 7 bases that match TRBD2. With V trimmed by 3 bases and J by 2 bases, 7 bases remained unmatched. Germline V gives CDR1 MGHRA, CDR2 YSYEKL. The CDR3 runs to 15 residues.

The rearrangement uses TRBV9 and TRBJ2-5, with a possible D match to TRBD2 (5 bases). This CDR3 is 15 amino acids long. The germline CDR1 and CDR2 sequences are SGDLS and YYNGEE. The V end was cut by 1 base, the J end by 3 bases, with 13 bases between. The CDR3 spells CASSVSVAGEETQYF. The CDR3 DNA sequence: TGTGCCAGCAGCGTATCGGTCGCGGGCGAAGAGACCCAGTACTTC.

V gene TRBV15 combines with J gene TRBJ2-7, with D possibly being TRBD2 (5 bases). The CDR3 runs 16 residues. The V gene's germline CDR1 is LNHNV and CDR2 YYDKDF (reference sequence). Between the trimmed V and J ends, which lost 1 base and 1 base, there was a span of 14 bases. CDR3 amino acids: CATSRGTGVWSYEQYF. The CDR3 nucleotides read TGTGCCACCAGCAGAGGGACCGGGGTTTGGTCCTACGAGCAGTACTTC.

The chain links TRBV19 to TRBJ2-1, with 8 bases that match TRBD2. Trimming removed 8 bases from V and 6 bases from J; junction bases left unmatched: 9. Germline CDR1 LNHDA, CDR2 SQIVND (reference sequence). The CDR3 is made up of 14 amino acids. This CDR3 is CASRAGTRLNEQFF. In DNA form, the CDR3 reads TGTGCCAGTCGCGCCGGGACTAGACTCAATGAGCAGTTCTTC.